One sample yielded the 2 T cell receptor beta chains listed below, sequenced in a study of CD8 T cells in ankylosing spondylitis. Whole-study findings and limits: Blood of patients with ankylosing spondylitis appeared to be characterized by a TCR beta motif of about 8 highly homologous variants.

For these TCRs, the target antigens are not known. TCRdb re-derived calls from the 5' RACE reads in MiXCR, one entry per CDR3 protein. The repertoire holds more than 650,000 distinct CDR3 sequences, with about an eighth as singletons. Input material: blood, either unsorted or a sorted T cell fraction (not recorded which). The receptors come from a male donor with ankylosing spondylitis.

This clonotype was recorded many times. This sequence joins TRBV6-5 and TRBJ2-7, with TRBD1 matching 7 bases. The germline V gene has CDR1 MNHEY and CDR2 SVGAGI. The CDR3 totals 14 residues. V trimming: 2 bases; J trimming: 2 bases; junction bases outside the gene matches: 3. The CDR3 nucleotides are TGTGCCAGCAGTTACCGGGACAGTCCCTACGAGCAGTACTTC. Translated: CASSYRDSPYEQYF.

The CDR3 sequence: CASSPASHPSTDTQYF. As DNA, the CDR3 is TGCGCCAGCAGCCCCGCCTCCCACCCCAGCACAGATACGCAGTATTTT. The J gene is TRBJ2-3, the V gene TRBV4-1; D gene ambiguous. From germline, CDR1 is MGHRA and CDR2 YSYEKL. The CDR3 contains 16 residues. V lost 4 bases and J lost 0, with 14 bases in between.